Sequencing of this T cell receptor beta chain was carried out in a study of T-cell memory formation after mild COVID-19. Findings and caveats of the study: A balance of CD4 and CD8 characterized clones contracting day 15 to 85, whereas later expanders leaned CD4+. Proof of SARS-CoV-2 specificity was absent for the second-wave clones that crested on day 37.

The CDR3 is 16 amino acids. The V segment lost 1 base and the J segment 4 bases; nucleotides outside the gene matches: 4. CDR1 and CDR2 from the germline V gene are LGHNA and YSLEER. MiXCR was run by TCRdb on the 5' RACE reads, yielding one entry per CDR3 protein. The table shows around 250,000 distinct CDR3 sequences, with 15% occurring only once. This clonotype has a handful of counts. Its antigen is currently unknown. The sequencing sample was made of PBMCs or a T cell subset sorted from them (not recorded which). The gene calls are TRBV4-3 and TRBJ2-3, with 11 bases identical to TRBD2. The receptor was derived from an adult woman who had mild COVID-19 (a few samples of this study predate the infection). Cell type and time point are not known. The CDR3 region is CASSQVVSGRADTQYF. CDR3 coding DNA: TGCGCCAGCAGCCAAGTAGTTAGCGGGAGGGCAGATACGCAGTATTTT.